What follows are 22 T cell receptor beta chains derived from one specimen sequenced in a study of cytomegalovirus exposure and HLA in healthy donors. The primer mix had 60 Vbeta and 13 Jbeta primers. Method: immunoSEQ multiplex PCR; TCRdb's copy keeps in-frame clones and lacks some. This table holds 90,000 or so clones, approximately 72% found once. Sequenced material: PBMCs. These receptors were obtained from a woman aged 40 to 50 in good health and CMV-seronegative.

This chain links TRBV7-2 with TRBJ1-1, with a possible D match to TRBD1 (5 bases). The V gene lost 8 bases and the J gene lost 0 bases, with 13 bases spanning the gap. The CDR3 extends over 14 amino acids. The germline CDR1 and CDR2 sequences are SGHTA and FQGNSA. CDR3 protein: CASSRQTMNTEAFF. CDR3 coding DNA: TGTGCCAGCTCTAGACAGACCATGAACACTGAAGCTTTCTTT.

The chain has TRBV5-1 and TRBJ2-3; D not certain. From germline, CDR1 is SGHRS and CDR2 YFSETQ. Trimming stripped 4 bases from V and 1 base from J, with 4 bases between. CDR3 length: 12 residues. The CDR3 nucleotides are TGCGCCAGCAGCCCGGGCACAGATACGCAGTATTTT. Translated: CASSPGTDTQYF.

The CDR3 spells CASSQPGWRGEKLFF. In DNA form, the CDR3 reads TGTGCCAGCAGCCAGCCAGGGTGGAGGGGTGAAAAACTGTTTTTT. The rearrangement joins TRBV28 to TRBJ1-4, with a tentative D call TRBD1 (5 bases). This CDR3 spans 15 amino acids. The germline CDR1 and CDR2 sequences are MDHEN and SYDVKM. V was trimmed by 6 bases and J by 7 bases, leaving 18 bases between them.

This chain links TRBV5-1 with TRBJ2-7; 9 nucleotides line up with TRBD1. With 7 bases clipped from V and 3 bases from J, the junction kept 5 bases outside the gene matches. The CDR3 sequence is 13 residues long. Per the germline V gene, CDR1 is SGHRS and CDR2 is YFSETQ. CDR3 coding DNA: TGCGCCAGCCAGGGACAGGGAATCTACGAGCAGTACTTC. Residues: CASQGQGIYEQYF.

This rearrangement joins TRBV11-2 to TRBJ2-1, with a possible D match to TRBD1 (5 bases). V lost 1 base, J lost 6 bases, and 10 bases lay in between. Germline V gene data show CDR1 as SGHAT and CDR2 as FQNNGV. This CDR3 region has 14 residues. The CDR3 DNA sequence: TGTGCCAGCAGCTTAGGATGGGGCTCCAATGAGCAGTTCTTC. It codes for CASSLGWGSNEQFF. The variable domain in full, completed from reference TRBV11-2 and TRBJ2-1, reads EAGVAQSPRYKIIEKRQSVAFWCNPISGHATLYWYQQILGQGPKLLIQFQNNGVVDDSQLPKDRFSAERLKGVDSTLKIQPAKLEDSAVYLCASSLGWGSNEQFFGPGTRLTVL.

The chain employs TRBV5-1 and TRBJ1-1; possible D gene TRBD1, 5 bases. Trimming took 6 bases from V and 4 from J, leaving 22 bases between them. Germline V gene lookup returns CDR1 SGHRS and CDR2 YFSETQ. The CDR3 has 16 residues. Here the CDR3 reads CASNHFSGLKRTEAFF. CDR3 DNA: TGCGCCAGCAACCACTTCTCGGGACTGAAACGCACTGAAGCTTTCTTT.

This chain connects TRBV6-5 to TRBJ1-6; 8 positions agree with TRBD1. Germline V gives CDR1 MNHEY, CDR2 SVGAGI. J gave up 9 bases and V 6 bases, and 7 bases lay outside the gene matches. CDR3 size: 14 residues. The CDR3 region has the DNA TGTGCCAGCAGAGCCCCAACAGGGGGTTCACCCCTCCACTTT. It is translated as CASRAPTGGSPLHF.

The chain is built from TRBV7-6 and TRBJ2-5; tentatively, D is TRBD2 (6 bases). The CDR3 is 16 amino acids. Germline assignment: CDR1 SGHVS and CDR2 FNYEAQ. V lost 1 base to trimming and J lost 10 bases, with 22 bases between them. In nucleotides, the CDR3 is TGTGCCAGCAGCTTAGTCAATTGGGGGGATCGGGTGGTCCAGTACTTC. It codes for CASSLVNWGDRVVQYF.

The V call is TRBV4-3, the J call TRBJ1-4; TRBD1 aligns across 7 bases. The germline gives CDR1 LGHNA, CDR2 YSLEER. This CDR3 region has 20 residues. V was clipped by 0 bases and J by 0 bases; unmatched bases: 13. CDR3 in amino acids: CASSQDWSAGGPATNEKLFF. The DNA for the CDR3 is TGCGCCAGCAGCCAAGATTGGTCGGCAGGGGGGCCTGCAACTAATGAAAAACTGTTTTTT.

The chain combines TRBV6-5 with TRBJ2-7; the match to TRBD1 covers 10 bases. There are 13 residues in the CDR3. The germline gives CDR1 MNHEY, CDR2 SVGAGI. V trimming: 11 bases; J trimming: 5 bases; junction bases outside the gene matches: 9. For the CDR3, the DNA is TGTGCCGCACGGGGGACAGGGGTCCACGAGCAGTACTTC. Translated: CAARGTGVHEQYF.

CDR3 sequence reads: CATSPPSAEAFF. CDR3 in DNA: TGTGCCACCAGCCCTCCGTCGGCTGAAGCTTTCTTT. V gene TRBV15 combines with J gene TRBJ1-1; D gene ambiguous. Trimming removed 5 bases from V and 6 bases from J, with 10 bases in between. Germline CDR1 and CDR2: LNHNV and YYDKDF (reference sequence). The length of the CDR3 is 12 residues.

This chain links TRBV19 with TRBJ1-5; 9 nucleotides match TRBD1. Germline V lookup: CDR1 LNHDA, CDR2 SQIVND (reference sequence). The V gene end was trimmed by 2 bases and the J gene end by 7 bases; junction bases not matched to a gene: 9. The CDR3 is 16 amino acids. The CDR3 loop reads CASSIKGTGSGQPQHF. The CDR3 region has the DNA TGTGCCAGTAGTATAAAAGGGACAGGGTCGGGACAGCCCCAGCATTTT.

The genes are TRBV6-4 and TRBJ1-1; D not resolved. The germline V gene encodes CDR1 MRHNA and CDR2 SNTAGT. V lost 4 bases to trimming and J lost 2 bases, with 8 bases between them. CDR3 length: 13 amino acids. The CDR3, as DNA: TGTGCCAGCAGTGTGTCTACTAACACTGAAGCTTTCTTT. Its translation is CASSVSTNTEAFF.

V and J are TRBV9 and TRBJ2-3; D unclear. CDR3 length equals 14 residues. The V end was cut by 1 base, the J end by 10 bases, with 16 bases between. The germline V gene encodes CDR1 SGDLS and CDR2 YYNGEE. CDR3 sequence: CASSVTSTPQAQYF. The CDR3 DNA follows: TGTGCCAGCAGCGTAACCTCAACTCCGCAGGCGCAGTATTTT.

The rearrangement uses TRBV27 and TRBJ1-1; 9 positions match TRBD1. Losses at the gene ends were 4 bases for V and 5 bases for J; bases not matched to a gene: 17. The CDR3 is 18 residues long. Germline CDR1 and CDR2: MNHEY and SMNVEV (reference sequence). In DNA, the CDR3 is TGTGCCAGCAGTTCACTTCCGGGACAGGGTATACTCGGGACTGAAGCTTTCTTT. It specifies CASSSLPGQGILGTEAFF.

The chain combines TRBV5-6 with TRBJ2-3; possibly TRBD2 for D (5 bases). Trimming took off 2 bases at V and 2 bases at J, with 18 bases between the two ends. The germline CDR1 and CDR2 sequences are SGHDT and YYEEEE. This CDR3 has 17 amino acids. The CDR3 here is CASSFGSQDFYTDTQYF. CDR3 nucleotide sequence: TGTGCCAGCAGCTTTGGGTCGCAGGACTTTTACACAGATACGCAGTATTTT.

CDR3 nucleotide sequence: TGTGCCAGCAGCTTGGGGACTAGCGTGTACAATGAGCAGTTCTTC. This encodes CASSLGTSVYNEQFF. The chain has TRBV28 and TRBJ2-1, with 10 positions matching TRBD2. Germline assignment: CDR1 MDHEN and CDR2 SYDVKM. The CDR3 loop spans 15 amino acids. Losses at the gene ends were 6 bases for V and 4 bases for J; bases not matched to a gene: 6. The entire variable domain, with the rest obtained from reference TRBV28 and TRBJ2-1, is as follows: DVKVTQSSRYLVKRTGEKVFLECVQDMDHENMFWYRQDPGLGLRLIYFSYDVKMKEKGDIPEGYSVSREKKERFSLILESASTNQTSMYLCASSLGTSVYNEQFFGPGTRLTVL.

This rearrangement joins TRBV5-1 to TRBJ1-2; TRBD1 matches 7 bases. The CDR3 sequence is 12 residues long. The ends lost 5 bases at V and 8 bases at J; junction bases unmatched: 6. Germline lookup yields CDR1 SGHRS and CDR2 YFSETQ. In nucleotides, the CDR3 is TGCGCCAGCAGAGGGGGCGCGGGAGGCTACACCTTC. Translation: CASRGGAGGYTF.

The chain uses TRBV7-3 and TRBJ2-2; the match to TRBD2 covers 11 bases. Losses at the gene ends were 5 bases for V and 2 bases for J; bases not matched to a gene: 7. CDR3 length: 17 residues. Germline V gene data show CDR1 as SGHTA and CDR2 as FQGTGA. CDR3 sequence (DNA): TGTGCCAGCAGCACGCGAACTAGCGGGAGTAACACCGGGGAGCTGTTTTTT. Amino acid sequence: CASSTRTSGSNTGELFF.

The chain employs TRBV23-1 and TRBJ1-1, with TRBD1 matching 8 bases. TRBV23-1 is assigned to the ORF class and has an uncertain function. This CDR3 comprises 16 residues. With V trimmed by 6 bases and J by 0 bases, 9 bases remained unmatched. Here the CDR3 reads CASREQGEAVNTEAFF. The CDR3 bases are TGCGCCAGCAGGGAACAGGGGGAAGCGGTGAACACTGAAGCTTTCTTT.

This chain joins TRBV6-9 and TRBJ2-7; 12 positions match TRBD2. CDR1 and CDR2 from the germline V gene are MNHGY and SVAAGI. The CDR3 has 20 amino acids. The junction had 14 bases not matched to a gene; V was cut back by 2 bases and J by 0 bases. This CDR3 reads CASSYRPTSGRGMASYEQYF. In DNA, the CDR3 is TGTGCCAGCAGTTATAGGCCGACTAGCGGGAGAGGTATGGCCTCCTACGAGCAGTACTTC.

The V call is TRBV7-8, the J call TRBJ1-1; tentatively, D is TRBD1 (6 bases). Germline V gene data show CDR1 as SGHVS and CDR2 as FQNEAQ. The CDR3 runs 14 residues. Trimming cost V 1 base and J 4 bases, with 10 bases left between them. CDR3 DNA sequence: TGTGCCAGCAGCTTAGTTGGGGGCTTCACTGAAGCTTTCTTT. It specifies CASSLVGGFTEAFF.